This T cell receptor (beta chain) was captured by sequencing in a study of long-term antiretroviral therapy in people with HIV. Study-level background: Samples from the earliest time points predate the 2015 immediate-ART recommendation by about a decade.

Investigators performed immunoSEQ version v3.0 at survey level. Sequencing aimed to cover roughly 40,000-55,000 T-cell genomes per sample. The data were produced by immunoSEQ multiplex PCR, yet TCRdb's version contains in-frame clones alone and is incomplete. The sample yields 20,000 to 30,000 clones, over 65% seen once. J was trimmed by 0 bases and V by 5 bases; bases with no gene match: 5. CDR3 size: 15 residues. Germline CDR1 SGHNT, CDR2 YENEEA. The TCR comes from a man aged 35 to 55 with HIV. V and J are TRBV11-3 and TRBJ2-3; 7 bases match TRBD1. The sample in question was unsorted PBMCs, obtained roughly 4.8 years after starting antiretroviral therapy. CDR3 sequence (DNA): TGTGCCAGCAGCCACGGGACAGCTAGCACAGATACGCAGTATTTT. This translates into CASSHGTASTDTQYF.